Following are 27 T cell receptor beta chains from one sample sequenced in a study of T cell changes during pregnancy in multiple sclerosis. Sequenced by immunoSEQ multiplex PCR; TCRdb stores in-frame clones only, minus some. This sample has tens of thousands of clones, with 94% found just once. The input for sequencing was peripheral blood, taken in the second trimester of pregnancy. These receptor sequences come from a female donor in good health, enrolled as a control in a pregnancy study.

CDR3 bases: TGCGCCAGCAGCCGCTTCCAGGGTGAGAACACTGAAGCTTTCTTT. Translated, it gives CASSRFQGENTEAFF. V gene TRBV4-1 combines with J gene TRBJ1-1; tentative D call: TRBD1 (5 bases). This CDR3 comprises 15 residues. The V and J ends lost 4 bases and 1 base respectively, with 13 bases between them. Germline V CDR1 and CDR2: MGHRA, YSYEKL.

The V call is TRBV30, the J call TRBJ2-7; 10 bases match TRBD2. The junction had 16 bases not matched to a gene; V was cut back by 3 bases and J by 8 bases. The CDR3 runs to 16 residues. Germline loops: CDR1 GTSNPN, CDR2 SVGIG (reference sequence). CDR3 protein: CAWRGIRVAGGFKQYF. The CDR3 DNA sequence: TGTGCCTGGAGAGGGATTCGAGTAGCGGGAGGATTCAAGCAGTACTTC.

The chain is built from TRBV18 and TRBJ2-3; no firm D call. This CDR3 is built from 12 residues. Between the trimmed V and J ends, which lost 3 bases and 2 bases, there was a span of 3 bases. Germline V lookup: CDR1 KGHSH, CDR2 LQKENI. CDR3 region: CASSPNTDTQYF. The CDR3 region has the DNA TGTGCCAGCTCACCTAACACAGATACGCAGTATTTT.

This chain connects TRBV14 to TRBJ2-3; TRBD2 is a possible D gene (7 bases). Germline V gives CDR1 SGHDN, CDR2 FVKESK. This CDR3 has 16 residues. V was pared by 3 bases and J by 2 bases, with 15 bases between. The CDR3 DNA follows: TGTGCCAGCAGCCACCTCCGGGGGGCATACACAGATACGCAGTATTTT. Residues: CASSHLRGAYTDTQYF. Based on the CDR3 plus reference TRBV14 and TRBJ2-3, the full variable domain is EAGVTQFPSHSVIEKGQTVTLRCDPISGHDNLYWYRRVMGKEIKFLLHFVKESKQDESGMPNNRFLAERTGGTYSTLKVQPAELEDSGVYFCASSHLRGAYTDTQYFGPGTRLTVL.

The chain joins TRBV7-2 to TRBJ2-5; the D gene is possibly TRBD1 (6 bases). The ends were cut back, 3 bases at V and 1 base at J, with 15 bases in the middle. The CDR3 spans 16 residues. Germline lookup yields CDR1 SGHTA and CDR2 FQGNSA. The CDR3 region is CASSFQRGMPQETQYF. Written as DNA, the CDR3 is TGTGCCAGCAGCTTTCAGAGGGGGATGCCCCAAGAGACCCAGTACTTC.

The chain is built from TRBV28 and TRBJ1-5; D is perhaps TRBD1 (6 bases). Trimming stripped 3 bases from V and 6 bases from J, with 12 bases between. The CDR3 length is 14 residues. Germline lookup yields CDR1 MDHEN and CDR2 SYDVKM. CDR3 coding DNA: TGTGCCAGCAGTTTGCGCGGGGGCGTTCAGCCCCAGCATTTT. It encodes CASSLRGGVQPQHF.

The chain combines TRBV2 with TRBJ1-6; possibly TRBD1 for D (6 bases). Germline CDR1 and CDR2: SNHLY and FYNNEI. The germline V and J ends were trimmed by 5 bases and 10 bases, with 12 bases remaining between them. CDR3 length: 13 residues. The CDR3 nucleotides read TGTGCCAGCAGTCAGACAGGCACCTCACCCCTCCACTTT. Its protein is CASSQTGTSPLHF.

The rearrangement joins TRBV27 to TRBJ2-7; TRBD2 aligns across 12 bases. The V gene end was trimmed by 5 bases and the J gene end by 3 bases; junction bases not matched to a gene: 8. The germline V gene encodes CDR1 MNHEY and CDR2 SMNVEV (reference sequence). The length of the CDR3 is 16 residues. The CDR3, as DNA: TGTGCCAGCAGTCCCCGGACTAGCGGGATCCTCTACGAGCAGTACTTC. Translating gives CASSPRTSGILYEQYF.

This chain joins TRBV29-1 and TRBJ2-2; a possible D gene is TRBD2 (5 bases). V gave up 6 bases and J gave up 6 bases, with 14 bases separating them. The CDR3 consists of 13 residues. Germline assignment: CDR1 SQVTM and CDR2 ANQGSEA. The CDR3 protein is CSVRGPGPGELFF. CDR3 sequence (DNA): TGCAGCGTCCGAGGGCCAGGACCCGGGGAGCTGTTTTTT.

DNA for the CDR3: TGCGCCAGCAGCCAGGTTCTACTAGCGGTTCTAGCCAAAAACATTCAGTACTTC. Translation gives CASSQVLLAVLAKNIQYF. This chain links TRBV4-1 with TRBJ2-4, with 8 bases lining up with TRBD2. The germline V gene encodes CDR1 MGHRA and CDR2 YSYEKL. With V trimmed by 3 bases and J by 0 bases, 10 bases remained unmatched. The length of the CDR3 is 18 residues.

This chain uses TRBV28 with TRBJ2-1, with D unresolved. CDR3 length: 16 amino acids. V gave up 4 bases and J gave up 1 base, with 14 bases separating them. Germline-derived CDR1 and CDR2 are MDHEN and SYDVKM. The CDR3, as DNA: TGTGCCAGCAGTTCTACCCTATATTTGTCCTACAATGAGCAGTTCTTC. This codes for CASSSTLYLSYNEQFF.

This chain connects TRBV4-1 to TRBJ2-2; D may be TRBD2 (5 bases). This CDR3 has 16 amino acids. The germline V gene has CDR1 MGHRA and CDR2 YSYEKL. Trimming removed 0 bases from V and 2 bases from J, with 10 bases in between. The CDR3 spells CASSQEKGLNTGELFF. The CDR3 DNA is TGCGCCAGCAGCCAAGAAAAAGGACTCAACACCGGGGAGCTGTTTTTT.

J is TRBJ2-3 and V is TRBV7-9; D not certain. This CDR3 spans 14 amino acids. In germline, CDR1 is SEHNR, CDR2 FQNEAQ (reference sequence). V lost 1 base, J lost 6 bases, and 11 bases lay in between. This CDR3 reads CASSLVPPGDTQYF. DNA for the CDR3: TGTGCCAGCAGCTTAGTACCCCCCGGGGATACGCAGTATTTT.

J is TRBJ2-3 and V is TRBV29-1; D may be TRBD1 (5 bases). Trimming pared 5 bases from V and 2 bases from J, leaving 14 bases between. The length of the CDR3 is 14 residues. Germline CDR1 and CDR2: SQVTM and ANQGSEA. DNA of the CDR3: TGCAGCGTTCCGCAGGGTGGGGTCACAGATACGCAGTATTTT. It codes for CSVPQGGVTDTQYF.

CDR3: CASHSGRMMSQYF. In nucleotides, the CDR3 is TGTGCCAGCCACTCCGGGAGGATGATGTCCCAGTACTTC. The genes are TRBV2 and TRBJ2-5, with TRBD2 matching 7 bases. Per germline, CDR1 SNHLY and CDR2 FYNNEI. After removal of 8 bases from V and 9 bases from J, the junction contained 12 bases not matched to a gene. There are 13 residues in the CDR3.

The chain recombines TRBV18 with TRBJ1-2; D might be TRBD1 (6 bases). Trimming took 2 bases from V and 14 from J, leaving 24 bases between them. Germline V gene data show CDR1 as KGHSH and CDR2 as LQKENI. This CDR3 is built from 15 residues. The CDR3 coding sequence is TGTGCCAGCTCACCAGTGGACAGTCGCTCGATACCCTCAACCTTC. As protein: CASSPVDSRSIPSTF.

This chain joins TRBV5-4 and TRBJ2-1; the match to TRBD2 covers 9 bases. V was pared by 3 bases and J by 8 bases, with 9 bases of the junction left unmatched. CDR1 is SGHNT, CDR2 YYREEE, per germline (reference sequence). The CDR3 covers 15 residues. The CDR3 sequence is CASSSKREEVDEQFF. The CDR3 nucleotides are TGTGCCAGCAGCTCCAAGCGGGAGGAGGTCGATGAGCAGTTCTTC.

The genes are TRBV7-6 and TRBJ1-4; 9 nucleotides match TRBD1. The CDR3 covers 14 residues. Germline V gene sequence: CDR1 SGHVS, CDR2 FNYEAQ. V shed 3 bases, J shed 7 bases, and the junction held 3 bases outside the gene matches. Here the CDR3 reads CASSLGQGSEKLFF. Written as DNA, the CDR3 is TGTGCCAGCAGCTTGGGACAGGGAAGTGAAAAACTGTTTTTT. Full variable domain (missing parts from reference TRBV7-6 and TRBJ1-4): GAGVSQSPRYKVTKRGQDVALRCDPISGHVSLYWYRQALGQGPEFLTYFNYEAQQDKSGLPNDRFSAERPEGSISTLTIQRTEQRDSAMYRCASSLGQGSEKLFFGSGTQLSVL.

V gene TRBV11-2 combines with J gene TRBJ2-7, with 12 bases that match TRBD2. Germline trimming cut 5 bases from V and 3 bases from J; bases unmatched to any gene: 5. Germline-derived CDR1 and CDR2 are SGHAT and FQNNGV. This CDR3 is built from 15 residues. The CDR3 protein is CASSGASGRVYEQYF. The CDR3 DNA is TGTGCCAGCAGCGGAGCTAGCGGGAGGGTCTACGAGCAGTACTTC. Full variable domain (outside the CDR3, taken from reference TRBV11-2 and TRBJ2-7): EAGVAQSPRYKIIEKRQSVAFWCNPISGHATLYWYQQILGQGPKLLIQFQNNGVVDDSQLPKDRFSAERLKGVDSTLKIQPAKLEDSAVYLCASSGASGRVYEQYFGPGTRLTVT.

The gene calls are TRBV6-5 and TRBJ2-7, with D uncertain. This CDR3 has 15 residues. The germline CDR1 and CDR2 sequences are MNHEY and SVGAGI. Trimming cost V 0 bases and J 0 bases, with 9 bases left between them. The CDR3 nucleotides read TGTGCCAGCAGTTACTCGACGGCTAGCTCCTACGAGCAGTACTTC. Translated: CASSYSTASSYEQYF.

The chain joins TRBV29-1 to TRBJ2-3; D is undetermined. Trimming left V 3 bases short and J 6 bases short, with 10 bases between. Germline V gene data show CDR1 as SQVTM and CDR2 as ANQGSEA. The CDR3 covers 12 residues. CDR3 DNA: TGCAGCGTTGATTTGGCCTGGGATACGCAGTATTTT. Translation: CSVDLAWDTQYF.

With respect to this clone: The junction does not match germline at one end; this may be a read error. This chain links TRBV2 with TRBJ2-1; 8 positions agree with TRBD1. The V gene's germline CDR1 is SNHLY and CDR2 FYNNEI. CDR3 length equals 12 residues. CDR3 DNA sequence: TGTGCCAGCAGACCCCCAGGGGGCACAGTCCTCTTC. Translated: CASRPPGGTVLF.

This sequence joins TRBV28 and TRBJ1-5; no reliable D call. The CDR3 runs 14 residues. Trimming shortened V by 5 bases and J by 7 bases, and 15 bases separated the two germline ends. The V gene's germline CDR1 is MDHEN and CDR2 SYDVKM. The CDR3: CASSRTRAGQPQHF. The CDR3 bases are TGTGCCAGCAGTCGAACTAGGGCGGGCCAGCCCCAGCATTTT.

The chain recombines TRBV27 with TRBJ2-1, with D tentatively TRBD2 (6 bases). The V end lost 2 bases, the J end lost 4 bases, and 15 bases lay between the germline ends. Looked up from germline, CDR1 is MNHEY and CDR2 is SMNVEV (reference sequence). The CDR3 totals 16 residues. CDR3 sequence reads: CASSLGAGSNYNEQFF. The CDR3 DNA is TGTGCCAGCAGTTTAGGGGCGGGGTCTAATTACAATGAGCAGTTCTTC.

The chain carries TRBV7-9 and TRBJ1-4; D might be TRBD1 (6 bases). Germline loops: CDR1 SEHNR, CDR2 FQNEAQ (reference sequence). This CDR3 comprises 15 residues. Trimming removed 2 bases from V and 6 bases from J, with 13 bases in between. CDR3 residues: CASSLRGGPDEKLFF. Written as DNA, the CDR3 is TGTGCCAGCAGCTTACGGGGGGGCCCGGATGAAAAACTGTTTTTT.

This chain uses TRBV6-1 with TRBJ2-1, with TRBD1 matching over 8 bases. The CDR3 sequence is 15 residues long. Unmatched junction bases numbered 10, after V lost 7 bases and J lost 5 bases. Per germline, CDR1 MNHNS and CDR2 SASEGT. CDR3 bases: TGTGCCAGCATAGAAAGGACAGGGAAGAACAATGAGCAGTTCTTC. Protein product: CASIERTGKNNEQFF.

This sequence joins TRBV7-8 and TRBJ1-5, with D perhaps TRBD1 (5 bases). The CDR3 extends over 16 amino acids. Trimming pared 1 base from V and 3 bases from J, leaving 13 bases between. Germline-derived CDR1 and CDR2 are SGHVS and FQNEAQ. The DNA for the CDR3 is TGTGCCAGCAGCTTAGAGCGGGACGGTTCCAATCAGCCCCAGCATTTT. Protein: CASSLERDGSNQPQHF.